This section outlines one TCR beta chain sequence together with its context. Its specificity is unknown. These data originate in a study of cytomegalovirus exposure and HLA in healthy donors. Broader study findings: Most TCR sequences were rare, but some public TCRs occurred in many donors. The CMV antigen specificity of a few CMV-associated chains was confirmed through in vitro analysis. TCR beta chains numbering under 200 were designated cytomegalovirus-associated.

The germline V gene has CDR1 SNHLY and CDR2 FYNNEI. The CDR3 sequence is 15 residues long. V dropped 4 bases and J dropped 3; count of bases not matched to a gene: 5. The method was immunoSEQ multiplex PCR; TCRdb's version includes in-frame clones alone and lacks a portion of them. This table holds 220,000 or so clones, around four fifths found once. This clonotype originated in a woman under 30 in good health and CMV-seronegative. The chain links TRBV2 to TRBJ2-1; TRBD1 agrees at 8 bases. The specimen was PBMCs. CDR3 sequence: CASSASGGGYNEQFF. The CDR3, as DNA: TGTGCCAGCAGTGCGTCAGGGGGCGGCTACAATGAGCAGTTCTTC.